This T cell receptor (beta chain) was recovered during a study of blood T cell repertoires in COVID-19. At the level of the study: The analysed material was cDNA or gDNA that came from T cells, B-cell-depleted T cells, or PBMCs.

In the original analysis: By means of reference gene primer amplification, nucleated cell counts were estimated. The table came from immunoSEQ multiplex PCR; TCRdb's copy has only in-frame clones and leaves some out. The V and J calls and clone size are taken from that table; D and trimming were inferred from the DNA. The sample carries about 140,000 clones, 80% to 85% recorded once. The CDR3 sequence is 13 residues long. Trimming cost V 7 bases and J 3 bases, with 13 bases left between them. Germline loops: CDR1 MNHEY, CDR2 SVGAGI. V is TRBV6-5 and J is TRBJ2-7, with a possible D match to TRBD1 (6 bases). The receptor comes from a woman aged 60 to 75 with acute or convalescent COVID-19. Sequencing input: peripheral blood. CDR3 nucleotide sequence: TGTGCCAGCATTCAGGGGATCGGCTACGAGCAGTACTTC. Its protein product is CASIQGIGYEQYF.